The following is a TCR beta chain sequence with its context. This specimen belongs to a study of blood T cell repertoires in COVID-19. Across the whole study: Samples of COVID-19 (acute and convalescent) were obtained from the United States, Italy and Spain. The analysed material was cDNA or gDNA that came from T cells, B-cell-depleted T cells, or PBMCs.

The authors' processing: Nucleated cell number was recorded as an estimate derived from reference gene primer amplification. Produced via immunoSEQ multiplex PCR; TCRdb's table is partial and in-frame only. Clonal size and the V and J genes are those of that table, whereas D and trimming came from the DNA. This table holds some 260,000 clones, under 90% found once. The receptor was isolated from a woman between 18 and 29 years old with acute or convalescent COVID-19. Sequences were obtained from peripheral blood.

CDR3 DNA sequence: TGTGCCAGCAGTGTCGTGGGGCTCCTTTCGGGAAACACCATATATTTT. Translated, it gives CASSVVGLLSGNTIYF. The chain links TRBV6-1 to TRBJ1-3, with a weak D call TRBD1 (5 bases). The germline V gene has CDR1 MNHNS and CDR2 SASEGT. V shed 4 bases and J shed 4 bases, with 17 bases lying between them. The length of the CDR3 is 16 residues.